The rows below give T cell receptor beta chains drawn from one sample of a study of T cells in Graves' hyperthyroidism and ophthalmopathy. TCRdb used MiXCR to reprocess the multiplex PCR reads, holding one entry per CDR3 protein. The sample lists a few hundred thousand distinct CDR3 sequences, approximately 15% occurring once. Material for sequencing was blood. The receptors originated from a woman aged 40 to 55 with Graves' ophthalmopathy. Each CDR3 is given with its conserved first and last residue. The D gene is left open where the match is weak. Rows give clone size only sometimes, using once, few, many, or a class for an expanded clone.

>TRBV3-1|many|TRBD1|TRBJ1-1
TGTGCCAGCAGTCAAAGGCCAGGGGGCACTGAAGCTTTCTTT
CASSQRPGGTEAFF
>TRBV2|.|TRBD1|TRBJ2-7
TGTGCCACCAGGGGACAGGGCTACGAGCAGTACTTC
CATRGQGYEQYF
>TRBV28|many|TRBD2|TRBJ2-7
TGTGCCAGCAGTGCCACAGGGTTGTCCCCGGGACTAGCGGCTTACGAGCAGTACTTC
CASSATGLSPGLAAYEQYF
>TRBV6-1|few|.|TRBJ2-7
TGTGCCAGCTCTCTGGGCAGCGGATACAACGAGCAGTACTTC
CASSLGSGYNEQYF
>TRBV12-3/TRBV12-4|many|TRBD2|TRBJ2-1
TGTGCCAGCAGTAAACAGCGGGGGGCGACCTACAATGAGCAGTTCTTC
CASSKQRGATYNEQFF
>TRBV7-8|.|TRBD1|TRBJ1-3
TGTGCCAGCAGCTTAAGGACAGGGCATGGAAACACCATATATTTT
CASSLRTGHGNTIYF
>TRBV7-9|few|.|TRBJ2-5
TGTGCCAGCAGCCGCTGGGTAGGGGTGGATCAAGAGACCCAGTACTTC
CASSRWVGVDQETQYF
>TRBV7-2|many|.|TRBJ2-5
TGTGCCAGCAGACCAGCGGGCGGGCCCGAAGAGACCCAGTACTTC
CASRPAGGPEETQYF
>TRBV9|.|.|TRBJ2-2
TGTGCCAGCGATAGGGGGGTGGCCGGGGAGCTGTTTTTT
CASDRGVAGELFF
>TRBV5-1|.|.|TRBJ2-7
TGCGCCAGCAGCCCCCCTGAAAGGAACGAGCAGTACTTC
CASSPPERNEQYF
>TRBV5-1|many|.|TRBJ1-2
TGCGCCAGCAGCTCCCACGGGGGTACTAACTATGGCTACACCTTC
CASSSHGGTNYGYTF
>TRBV27|.|TRBD1|TRBJ2-1
TGTGCCAGCAGTTTCGGGACAGAATCCTACAATGAGCAGTTCTTC
CASSFGTESYNEQFF
>TRBV11-2|few|TRBD2|TRBJ2-3
TGTGCCAGCGCACTCGGAGGGGGCGGGGGGGCTTTAGATACGCAGTATTTT
CASALGGGGGALDTQYF
>TRBV28|few|TRBD1|TRBJ2-7
TGTGCCAGCAGTTTGGGACAGAGACTTATGGACGAGCAGTACTTC
CASSLGQRLMDEQYF
>TRBV3-1|many|.|TRBJ2-1
TGTGCCAGCAGCCAAGTTGACCGGAGCGCCTACAATGAGCAGTTCTTC
CASSQVDRSAYNEQFF
>TRBV5-1|few|.|TRBJ1-6
TGCGCCAGCAGCTTCGTGGACAGCAATAATTCACCCCTCCACTTT
CASSFVDSNNSPLHF
>TRBV4-2|few|.|TRBJ1-2
TGTGCCAGCAGCCAAAACGCACAGGGTGAGCATGGCTACACCTTC
CASSQNAQGEHGYTF
>TRBV7-2|many|TRBD1|TRBJ1-2
TGTGCCAGCAGCTTAGTGGCAGGGGGCGACTCCTATGGCTACACCTTC
CASSLVAGGDSYGYTF
>TRBV3-1|few|TRBD2|TRBJ2-3
TGTGCCAGCAGCGCCCGGACTAGCGGGGGATATACGCAGTATTTT
CASSARTSGGYTQYF
>TRBV28|.|TRBD1|TRBJ1-3
TGTGCCAGCAGTTCGGGACAGGTGGTTGGAAACACCATATATTTT
CASSSGQVVGNTIYF
>TRBV7-9|.|.|TRBJ2-3
TGTGCCAGCAGCCAGCTTCGCCTGGGGATTGCAGATACGCAGTATTTT
CASSQLRLGIADTQYF
>TRBV2|.|TRBD1|TRBJ2-7
TGTGCCAGCAGGGCCGACAGGGGGTTCGAGGAGCAGTACTTC
CASRADRGFEEQYF
>TRBV20-1|.|TRBD1|TRBJ2-7
TGCAGTGCGACCAGACAGGGGGACTTCTACGAGCAGTACTTC
CSATRQGDFYEQYF
>TRBV11-1|many|TRBD2|TRBJ2-1
TGTGCCAGCAGCTTAATTGATAGCGGGAGGGTAAATGAGCAGTTCTTC
CASSLIDSGRVNEQFF
>TRBV10-3|many|.|TRBJ2-3
TGTGCCATCAACCCGGGGGTGTCACACACAGATACGCAGTATTTT
CAINPGVSHTDTQYF
>TRBV29-1|few|.|TRBJ1-2
TGCAGCGGAGGACAGACGGTATATGGCTACACCTTC
CSGGQTVYGYTF
>TRBV6-1|few|.|TRBJ1-5
TGTGCCAGCAGGGACCATAGGTATCAGCCCCAGCATTTT
CASRDHRYQPQHF
>TRBV20-1|.|TRBD2|TRBJ2-5
TGCAGTGCTAGGGGACTAGCGGGAGTTAAGACCCAGTACTTC
CSARGLAGVKTQYF
>TRBV27|.|TRBD1|TRBJ1-6
TGTGCCAGCAGTTTATCTAGGGGGCATTCACCCCTCCACTTT
CASSLSRGHSPLHF
>TRBV28|many|.|TRBJ2-7
TGTGCCAGCAGTATCGGACAGTCCTACGAGCAGTACTTC
CASSIGQSYEQYF
>TRBV9|many|.|TRBJ2-5
TGTGCCAGCGCGGGACAGAGACAAGAGACCCAGTACTTC
CASAGQRQETQYF
>TRBV5-1|few|.|TRBJ2-5
TGCGCCAGCAGCTTGGCAGGGTTTCAAGAGACCCAGTACTTC
CASSLAGFQETQYF
>TRBV12-3/TRBV12-4|.|.|TRBJ2-7
TGTGCCAGCAGTTACCGGGAAGGGGCCTACGAGCAGTACTTC
CASSYREGAYEQYF
>TRBV6-1|.|TRBD1|TRBJ2-7
TGTGCCAGCAGTGATGGGACAGGGACCCACGAGCAGTACTTC
CASSDGTGTHEQYF
>TRBV30|many|.|TRBJ2-3
TGTGCCTGGAGTGCCGCGGGAGGGACAGGAGCGCAGTATTTT
CAWSAAGGTGAQYF
>TRBV28|.|.|TRBJ1-1
TGTGCCAGCAGTTCGACAGTTGCTGAAGCTTTCTTT
CASSSTVAEAFF
>TRBV4-1|.|TRBD1|TRBJ2-2
TGCGCCAGCAGCCAGCCGGGTAGGACAGGGATTAGAGGGGAGCTGTTTTTT
CASSQPGRTGIRGELFF
>TRBV30|many|.|TRBJ1-2
TGTGCCTGGAGACAACAGGTTATCTATGGCTACACCTTC
CAWRQQVIYGYTF
>TRBV28|many|.|TRBJ2-7
TGTGCCAGCAGTTTAACTCAGCAGGGTTTCGACTACGAGCAGTACTTC
CASSLTQQGFDYEQYF
>TRBV20-1|.|TRBD1|TRBJ1-1
TGCAGTGCTAGAGATGTAGGGGGCAGAGGCACTGAAGCTTTCTTT
CSARDVGGRGTEAFF